What follows describes a single T cell receptor (beta chain). The PCR ran on 60 Vbeta and 13 Jbeta primers. Produced via immunoSEQ multiplex PCR; TCRdb's table is partial and in-frame only. The data hold around 170,000 clones, with about 85% observed a single time. CDR3 length equals 13 residues. Looked up from germline, CDR1 is SNHLY and CDR2 is FYNNEI. This specimen belongs to a study of cytomegalovirus exposure and HLA in healthy donors. The specimen sequenced was PBMCs. This clonotype originated in a man over 45 in good health and CMV-seronegative. This rearrangement joins TRBV2 to TRBJ2-3, with TRBD2 identical over 8 bases. CDR3 in DNA: TGTGCGGGAAGCGGGGGAGCCACAGATACGCAGTATTTT. Its protein product is CAGSGGATDTQYF.